This entry is about one T cell receptor beta chain. Its antigen remains unidentified. The record has no base qualities; no much larger clone is one base away. Each clonotype received, on average, roughly 9.6x coverage in deep resolution sequencing performed on a MiSeq, where the target depth lay between 1 in 1 million and 1 in 200,000 T cells. The immunoSEQ hsTCRB Kit was used to generate TCR beta libraries. In the authors' own workflow: ImmunoSEQ Data Assistant and ImmunoSEQ Analyzer were used for data analysis, and V, D and J genes were assigned according to IMGT definitions. Clonality, which ranges from 0 to 1, was calculated as one minus the normalized Shannon entropy of productive rearrangement frequencies. Only overrepresented clonotypes making up at least 0.05% of each patient's repertoire were included in the public clonotype analysis. Approximately 13 age-matched healthy donor repertoires from immuneACCESS served as clonality controls. TCRdb stores this immuneACCESS table with in-frame sequences only. Part of the clones is absent; in the studies checked, under half of the shortfall reflects unresolved V genes, and no reason is known for the rest. From that table come the V and J calls and clone size; the DNA was used to work out D and trimming. The sample yields about 140,000 clones; approximately 80% were counted once. The top ten clones comprise 25% to 30% of the sample.

This sample was taken from a study of cytotoxic CD8 clonotypes in ibrutinib-treated CLL (dated by TCRdb to the early 2020s). General notes on the study: The cohort was composed of about a dozen relapsed/refractory and around 15 treatment-naive patients; IGHV unmutated status was identified in under 18 patients. Responses were partial in some 24 patients and complete in 2; after median around 68 months follow-up, 14 stayed in remission and approximately twelve progressed. Response samples were obtained after a median of around 11 months of treatment, with a range of about 6 to 40 months. Samples averaged approximately 240,000 productive templates and 90,000 to 100,000 productive rearrangements. Longitudinal samples were available for about 30% of the roughly 90 trial participants. Cryopreserved peripheral blood mononuclear cells were collected before treatment, at response, and at either disease progression or sustained remission. Every sample from remission and from progressive disease was obtained while the patients were still on ibrutinib.

The time point label corresponds to: roughly 12 months on ibrutinib. For TCR beta library preparation, roughly 1.8 micrograms of genomic DNA was extracted from cryopreserved PBMCs. Longitudinal blood samples from CLL patients receiving ibrutinib monotherapy were subjected to high-throughput TCR beta sequencing. The patients were enrolled in a single-center, open-label phase 2 trial of ibrutinib monotherapy. The paper's findings and limits, for the study overall: Sampling times were not matched between patients in sustained remission and patients whose disease was progressing, and lymph node repertoires were not examined. Clonality increased at ibrutinib response, stayed stable in sustained remission, and fell back toward baseline at progression. Baseline clonality exceeded that of age-matched healthy donors and correlated strongly with circulating CD8+ T-cell counts. Public clonotypes were rare and either shrank or stayed stable during treatment, and the rise in clonality at ibrutinib response reflected expansion of private clonotypes.

The CDR3 sequence holds 16 residues, the cysteine and phenylalanine included. The retained sequence is limited to the CDR3, 48 bases, with the frame set at the first base. Based on the germline V gene, the CDR1 and CDR2 sequences are MNHEY and SVGAGI. V is cut back by 2 bases and J by 0 bases, with 3 bases in the junction unmatched. The input for sequencing was PBMCs, taken after 12 months of ibrutinib treatment. The chain is encoded by TRBV6-5 joined to TRBJ2-2; 7 middle bases align to TRBD1. The sequence came from a human donor with chronic lymphocytic leukemia. The CDR3 region reads CASSYSDRANTGELFF. The sequenced DNA is TGTGCCAGCAGTTACAGTGACAGGGCGAACACCGGGGAGCTGTTTTTT.